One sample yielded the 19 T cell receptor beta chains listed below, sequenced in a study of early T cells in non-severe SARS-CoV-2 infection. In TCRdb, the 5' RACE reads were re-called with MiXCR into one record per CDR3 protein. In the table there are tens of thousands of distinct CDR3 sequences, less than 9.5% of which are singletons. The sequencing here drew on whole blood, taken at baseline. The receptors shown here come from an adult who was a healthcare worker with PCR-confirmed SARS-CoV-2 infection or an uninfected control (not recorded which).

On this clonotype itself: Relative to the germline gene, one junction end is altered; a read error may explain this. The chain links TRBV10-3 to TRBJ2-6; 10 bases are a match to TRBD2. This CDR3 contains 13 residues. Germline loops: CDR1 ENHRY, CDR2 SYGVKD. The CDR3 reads CAISSGGANVLIF. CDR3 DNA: TGTGCCATCTCCAGCGGGGGGGCCAACGTCCTGATTTTC.

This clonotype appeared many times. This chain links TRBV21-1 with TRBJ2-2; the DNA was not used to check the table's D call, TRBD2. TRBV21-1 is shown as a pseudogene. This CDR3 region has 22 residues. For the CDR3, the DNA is TGTGCCAGCAGCAAGGGACATTGGCAGGGACTAGCGTACTCCACGAACACCGGGGAGCTGTTTTTT. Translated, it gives CASSKGHWQGLAYSTNTGELFF.

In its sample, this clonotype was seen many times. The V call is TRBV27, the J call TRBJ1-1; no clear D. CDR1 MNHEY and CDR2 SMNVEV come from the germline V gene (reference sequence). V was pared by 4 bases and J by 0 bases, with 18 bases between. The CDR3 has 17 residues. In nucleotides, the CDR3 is TGTGCCAGCAGTTCCCTTCCGCGAGCACTTATGAACACTGAAGCTTTCTTT. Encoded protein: CASSSLPRALMNTEAFF.

CDR3 sequence reads: CASSYPQGGGYQETQYF. CDR3 sequence (DNA): TGTGCCAGCAGTTACCCTCAAGGGGGAGGTTACCAAGAGACCCAGTACTTC. The chain links TRBV6-6 to TRBJ2-5; the D gene could be TRBD1 or TRBD2 (6 bases each). The CDR3 has 17 residues. Germline V CDR1 and CDR2: MNHNY, SVGAGI (reference sequence). Trimming cost V 2 bases and J 0 bases, with 16 bases left between them.

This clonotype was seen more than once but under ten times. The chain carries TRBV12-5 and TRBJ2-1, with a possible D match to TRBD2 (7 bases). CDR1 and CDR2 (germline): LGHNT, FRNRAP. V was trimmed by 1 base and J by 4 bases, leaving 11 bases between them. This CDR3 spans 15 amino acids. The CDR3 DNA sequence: TGTGCTAGTGGTTTGGAGGGGGGGCCGTACAATGAGCAGTTCTTC. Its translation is CASGLEGGPYNEQFF. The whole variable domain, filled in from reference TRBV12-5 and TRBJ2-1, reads DARVTQTPRHKVTEMGQEVTMRCQPILGHNTVFWYRQTMMQGLELLAYFRNRAPLDDSGMPKDRFSAEMPDATLATLKIQPSEPRDSAVYFCASGLEGGPYNEQFFGPGTRLTVL.

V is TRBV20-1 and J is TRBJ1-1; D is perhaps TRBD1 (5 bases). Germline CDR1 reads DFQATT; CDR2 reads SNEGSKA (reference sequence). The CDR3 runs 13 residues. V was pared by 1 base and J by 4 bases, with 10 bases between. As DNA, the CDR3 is TGCAGTGCTAGAGGCCAGGGCGGCACTGAAGCTTTCTTT. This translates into CSARGQGGTEAFF.

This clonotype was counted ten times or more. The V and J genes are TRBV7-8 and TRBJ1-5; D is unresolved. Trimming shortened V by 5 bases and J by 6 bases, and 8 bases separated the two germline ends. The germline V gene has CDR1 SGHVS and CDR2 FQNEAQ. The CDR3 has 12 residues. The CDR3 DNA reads TGTGCCAGCAGCCCACAGTCTCAGCCCCAGCATTTT. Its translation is CASSPQSQPQHF.

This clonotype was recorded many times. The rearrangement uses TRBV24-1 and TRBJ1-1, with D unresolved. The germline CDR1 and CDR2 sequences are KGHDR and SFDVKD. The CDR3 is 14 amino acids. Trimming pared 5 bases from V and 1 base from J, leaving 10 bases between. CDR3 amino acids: CATSVGPENTEAFF. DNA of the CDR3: TGTGCCACCAGTGTTGGACCCGAGAACACTGAAGCTTTCTTT.

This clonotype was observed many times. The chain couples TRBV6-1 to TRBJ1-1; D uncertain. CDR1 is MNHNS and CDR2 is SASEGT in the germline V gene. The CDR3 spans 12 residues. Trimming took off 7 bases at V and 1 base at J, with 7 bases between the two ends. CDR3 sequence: CASTTGNTEAFF. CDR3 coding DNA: TGTGCCAGCACCACGGGGAACACTGAAGCTTTCTTT.

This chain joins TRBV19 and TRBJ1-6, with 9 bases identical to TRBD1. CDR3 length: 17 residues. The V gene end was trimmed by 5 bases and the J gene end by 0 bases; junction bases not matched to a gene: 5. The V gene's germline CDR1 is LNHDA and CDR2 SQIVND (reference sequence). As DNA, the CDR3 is TGTGCCAGTAGTCACCGGGACAGGGTCTCCTATAATTCACCCCTCCACTTT. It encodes CASSHRDRVSYNSPLHF.

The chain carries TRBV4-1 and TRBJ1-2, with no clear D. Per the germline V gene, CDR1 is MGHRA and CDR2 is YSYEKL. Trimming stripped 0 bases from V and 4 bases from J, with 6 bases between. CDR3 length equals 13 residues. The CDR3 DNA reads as TGCGCCAGCAGCCAAGATGATTTCTATGGCTACACCTTC. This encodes CASSQDDFYGYTF.

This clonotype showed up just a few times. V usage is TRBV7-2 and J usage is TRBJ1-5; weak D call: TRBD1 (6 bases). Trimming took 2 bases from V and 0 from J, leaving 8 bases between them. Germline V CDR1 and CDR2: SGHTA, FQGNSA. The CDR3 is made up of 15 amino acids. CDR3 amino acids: CASSLKGGSNQPQHF. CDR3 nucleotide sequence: TGTGCCAGCAGCTTAAAGGGGGGTAGCAATCAGCCCCAGCATTTT.

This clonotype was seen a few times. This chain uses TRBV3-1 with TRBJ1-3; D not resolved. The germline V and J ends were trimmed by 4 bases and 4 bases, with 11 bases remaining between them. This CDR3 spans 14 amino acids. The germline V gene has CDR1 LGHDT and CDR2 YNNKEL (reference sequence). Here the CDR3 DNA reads TGTGCCAGCAGCCGAGAAGACGCCGGAAACACCATATATTTT. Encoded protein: CASSREDAGNTIYF.

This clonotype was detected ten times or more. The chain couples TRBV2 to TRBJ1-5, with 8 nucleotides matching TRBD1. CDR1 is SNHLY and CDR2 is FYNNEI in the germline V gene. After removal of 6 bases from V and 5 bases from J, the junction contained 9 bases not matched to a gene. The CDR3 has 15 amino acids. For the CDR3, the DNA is TGTGCCAGCAGAGCCGGACAGGGTCCATATCAGCCCCAGCATTTT. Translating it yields CASRAGQGPYQPQHF.

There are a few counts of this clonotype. The CDR3 region is CASSSTGAGELFF. The CDR3 DNA reads TGCGCCAGCAGCTCGACAGGGGCCGGGGAGCTGTTTTTT. V usage is TRBV5-1 and J usage is TRBJ2-2; 8 nucleotides match TRBD1. This CDR3 has 13 amino acids. Per the germline V gene, CDR1 is SGHRS and CDR2 is YFSETQ. The junction had 1 base not matched to a gene; V was cut back by 3 bases and J by 6 bases.

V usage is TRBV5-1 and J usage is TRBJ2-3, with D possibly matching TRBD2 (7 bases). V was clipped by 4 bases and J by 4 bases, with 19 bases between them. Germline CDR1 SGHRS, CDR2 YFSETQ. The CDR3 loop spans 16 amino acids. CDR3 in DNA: TGCGCCAGCAGCCCTTTGCTCTCGGGGGGCGCAGATACGCAGTATTTT. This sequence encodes CASSPLLSGGADTQYF.

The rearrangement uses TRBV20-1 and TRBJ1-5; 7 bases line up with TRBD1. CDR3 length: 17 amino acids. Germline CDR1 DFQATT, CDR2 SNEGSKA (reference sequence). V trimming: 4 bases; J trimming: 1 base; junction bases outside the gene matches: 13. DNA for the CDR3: TGCAGTGCTACCCCGAACAGGGGAAGGCTGAGCAATCAGCCCCAGCATTTT. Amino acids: CSATPNRGRLSNQPQHF.

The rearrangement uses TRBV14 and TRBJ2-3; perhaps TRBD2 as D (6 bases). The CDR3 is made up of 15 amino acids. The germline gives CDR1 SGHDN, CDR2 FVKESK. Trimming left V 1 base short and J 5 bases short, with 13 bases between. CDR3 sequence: CASSQAGSLEDTQYF. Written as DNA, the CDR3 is TGTGCCAGCAGCCAAGCCGGGAGTTTAGAAGATACGCAGTATTTT.

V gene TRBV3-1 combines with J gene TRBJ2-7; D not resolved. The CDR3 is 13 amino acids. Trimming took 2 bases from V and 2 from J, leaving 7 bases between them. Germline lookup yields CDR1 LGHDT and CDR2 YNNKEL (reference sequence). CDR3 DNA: TGTGCCAGCAGCCAATTTGGGGCCTACGAGCAGTACTTC. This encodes CASSQFGAYEQYF.